This T cell receptor (beta chain) was captured by sequencing in a study of PD-1 blockade in classical Hodgkin lymphoma. At the level of the study: Patients received nivolumab 3 mg/kg intravenously every 2 weeks. Whole-study results and caveats: Complete responders' diversity at baseline resembled that of newly diagnosed patients. Exclusion was applied to patients who started nivolumab under 1 year after ASCT. There remain no defined causes for the repertoire differences, which possibly reflect disease activity or prior therapy.

Sequencing was performed with immunoSEQ multiplex PCR; in TCRdb, only in-frame clones are kept and a portion is missing. The repertoire holds approximately 19,000 clones, with under 80% as singletons. A remark on this clone: Its antigen is unidentified. An end of the junction differs from the germline gene, which may be a read error.

Time point reported: cycle 4 day 1 (C4D1), after less than 7 weeks of nivolumab. All patients relapsed after autologous stem cell transplantation, and brentuximab vedotin exposure varied. The CDR3 length is 15 residues. The germline gives CDR1 SGHNT, CDR2 YYREEE (reference sequence). The rearrangement uses TRBV5-4 and TRBJ2-7, with TRBD1 as a possible D gene (6 bases). Material: peripheral blood mononuclear cells (PBMCs), obtained before the fourth cycle of nivolumab. The source is a human donor with classical Hodgkin lymphoma. CDR3 in amino acids: CASSQTGTSPTKQYF. The CDR3 region has the DNA TGCGCCAGCAGCCAAACCGGGACAAGTCCTACGAAGCAGTACTTC.